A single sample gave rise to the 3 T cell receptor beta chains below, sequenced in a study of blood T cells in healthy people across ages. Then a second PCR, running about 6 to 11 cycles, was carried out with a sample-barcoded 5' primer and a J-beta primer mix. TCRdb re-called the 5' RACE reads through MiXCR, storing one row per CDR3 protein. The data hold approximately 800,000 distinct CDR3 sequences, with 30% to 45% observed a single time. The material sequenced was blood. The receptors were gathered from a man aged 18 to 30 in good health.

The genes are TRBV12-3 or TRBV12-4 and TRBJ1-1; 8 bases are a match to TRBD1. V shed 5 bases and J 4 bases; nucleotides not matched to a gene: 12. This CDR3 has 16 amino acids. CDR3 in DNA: TGTGCCAGCAGTCTTACAGGGGGGAAGGGTTCCACTGAAGCTTTCTTT. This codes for CASSLTGGKGSTEAFF.

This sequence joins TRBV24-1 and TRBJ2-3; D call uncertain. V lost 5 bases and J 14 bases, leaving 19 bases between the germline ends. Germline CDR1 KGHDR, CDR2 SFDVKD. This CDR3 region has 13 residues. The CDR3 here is CATSAIPGRCRYF. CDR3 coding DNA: TGTGCCACCAGTGCTATCCCGGGCCGCTGCCGGTATTTT.

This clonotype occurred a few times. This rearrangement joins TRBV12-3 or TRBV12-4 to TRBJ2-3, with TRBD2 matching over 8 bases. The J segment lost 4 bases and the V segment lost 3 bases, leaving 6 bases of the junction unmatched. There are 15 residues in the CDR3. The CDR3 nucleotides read TGTGCCAGCAGTTTTAAGCGGGGGTTCGCAGATACGCAGTATTTT. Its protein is CASSFKRGFADTQYF.